A single sample is the source of the 27 T cell receptor beta chains below, sequenced in a study of glioma-infiltrating T cells after dendritic cell vaccination. Sample time point: after dendritic cell vaccination, including at tumor progression/relapse. The data were produced by immunoSEQ multiplex PCR, yet TCRdb's version contains in-frame clones alone and is incomplete. Of 85,000 or so clones listed, less than 85% were seen once; the top ten hold about 8.5%. Sequencing was performed on blood, taken after dendritic cell vaccination. These receptors came from a human donor with glioblastoma.

The chain carries TRBV11-3 and TRBJ2-1; D unclear. The CDR3 contains 13 residues. V was pared by 5 bases and J by 5 bases, with 10 bases between. Germline loops: CDR1 SGHNT, CDR2 YENEEA. CDR3 region: CASSLGNDNEQFF. The CDR3 DNA follows: TGTGCCAGCAGCCTGGGCAATGACAATGAGCAGTTCTTC.

The CDR3 spells CASSPRALSYEQYF. The CDR3 nucleotides are TGTGCCAGCAGCCCCCGAGCCCTATCCTACGAGCAGTACTTC. The V gene is TRBV9, the J gene TRBJ2-7; D is undetermined. V was clipped by 4 bases and J by 1 base, with 12 bases between them. Germline lookup yields CDR1 SGDLS and CDR2 YYNGEE. The CDR3 spans 14 residues.

The chain has TRBV4-3 and TRBJ2-5; D may be TRBD2 (6 bases). Trimming cost V 1 base and J 5 bases, with 14 bases left between them. This CDR3 spans 15 amino acids. CDR1 and CDR2 (germline): LGHNA, YSLEER. CDR3 region: CASSQGSSDGETQYF. The DNA for the CDR3 is TGCGCCAGCAGCCAAGGTTCTAGCGATGGGGAGACCCAGTACTTC.

The chain links TRBV21-1 to TRBJ2-2; TRBD1 is the table's D call, not checked against the DNA. TRBV21-1 is a documented pseudogene. CDR3 length: 21 amino acids. The CDR3 here is CASSKGPPAGARGRDTGELFF. The CDR3 bases are TGTGCCAGCAGCAAAGGACCTCCCGCCGGGGCCAGGGGCAGGGACACCGGGGAGCTGTTTTTT.

J is TRBJ2-2 and V is TRBV9; D unclear. CDR1 SGDLS and CDR2 YYNGEE come from the germline V gene. Trimming cost V 3 bases and J 0 bases, with 9 bases left between them. The CDR3 has 15 residues. CDR3: CASSANFPNTGELFF. CDR3 nucleotides: TGTGCCAGCAGCGCAAATTTCCCGAACACCGGGGAGCTGTTTTTT.

V is TRBV14 and J is TRBJ2-1; 12 nucleotides align to TRBD2. Germline V gene data show CDR1 as SGHDN and CDR2 as FVKESK. After removal of 1 base from V and 10 bases from J, the junction contained 5 bases not matched to a gene. The CDR3 has 15 residues. The CDR3 sequence: CASSQVRLAGVEQFF. The CDR3 nucleotides read TGTGCCAGCAGCCAAGTACGACTAGCGGGAGTCGAGCAGTTCTTC.

This clone was counted only a few times. The V and J genes are TRBV9 and TRBJ1-1; a weak D match, TRBD1 (5 bases). V gave up 4 bases and J gave up 3 bases, with 16 bases separating them. CDR3 length equals 15 residues. Germline loops: CDR1 SGDLS, CDR2 YYNGEE. For the CDR3, the DNA is TGTGCCAGCAGCAGAGAGGAGGGGCGGTACACTGAAGCTTTCTTT. This encodes CASSREEGRYTEAFF.

V gene TRBV11-3 combines with J gene TRBJ2-1; weak D call: TRBD2 (6 bases). Germline V lookup: CDR1 SGHNT, CDR2 YENEEA. The CDR3 sequence is 16 residues long. V dropped 1 base and J dropped 5 bases, with 15 bases sitting between them. Here the CDR3 reads CASSLGGWRGDNEQFF. The CDR3 DNA is TGTGCCAGCAGCTTAGGGGGGTGGAGGGGCGACAATGAGCAGTTCTTC.

This chain uses TRBV19 with TRBJ2-5; no clear D gene. The V end lost 3 bases, the J end lost 3 bases, and 8 bases lay between the germline ends. The CDR3 has 13 residues. Germline CDR1 is LNHDA and CDR2 is SQIVND (reference sequence). The CDR3 loop is CASSMNSKETQYF. The DNA of the CDR3 is TGTGCCAGTAGTATGAACAGCAAAGAGACCCAGTACTTC.

This clone showed up just once. The rearrangement uses TRBV5-5 and TRBJ2-3; 9 bases match TRBD2. The V gene's germline CDR1 is SGHKS and CDR2 YYEKEE (reference sequence). The CDR3 contains 15 residues. J lost 2 bases, V lost 0 bases, and 1 base had no gene match. The CDR3 coding sequence is TGTGCCAGCAGCTTGGAGCGGGAGGTCACAGATACGCAGTATTTT. As protein: CASSLEREVTDTQYF.

V gene TRBV2 combines with J gene TRBJ2-5, with D possibly TRBD1 on 6 matching bases. Germline CDR1 is SNHLY and CDR2 is FYNNEI. This CDR3 is 14 amino acids long. Trimming left V 1 base short and J 8 bases short, with 14 bases between. For the CDR3, the DNA is TGTGCCAGCAGTGAAGAGACAGGCACCGGAACCCAGTACTTC. This gives the protein CASSEETGTGTQYF.

The chain employs TRBV13 and TRBJ2-3, with 9 bases that match TRBD2. With V trimmed by 1 base and J by 4 bases, 9 bases remained unmatched. CDR1 is PRHDT and CDR2 is FYEKMQ in the germline V gene (reference sequence). There are 17 residues in the CDR3. CDR3 loop: CASSLAGLASVADTQYF. In DNA form, the CDR3 reads TGTGCCAGCAGCTTAGCGGGACTAGCCTCAGTGGCAGATACGCAGTATTTT.

The chain carries TRBV27 and TRBJ2-7, with a tentative D call TRBD1 (6 bases). Germline loops: CDR1 MNHEY, CDR2 SMNVEV (reference sequence). The length of the CDR3 is 14 residues. V shed 3 bases and J shed 0 bases, with 9 bases lying between them. The CDR3 spells CASSFDRNSYEQYF. CDR3 in DNA: TGTGCCAGCAGTTTCGACAGGAACTCCTACGAGCAGTACTTC.

The rearrangement links TRBV15 to TRBJ2-6; 7 bases match TRBD1. The CDR3 extends over 16 amino acids. The germline CDR1 and CDR2 sequences are LNHNV and YYDKDF (reference sequence). V shed 8 bases and J 0 bases; nucleotides not matched to a gene: 7. CDR3 sequence: CATGTGVSSGANVLTF. The CDR3 DNA is TGTGCCACCGGAACAGGGGTCTCCTCTGGGGCCAACGTCCTGACTTTC.

V usage is TRBV4-1 and J usage is TRBJ2-1; 8 bases align to TRBD2. J lost 0 bases, V lost 0 bases, and 4 bases had no gene match. The CDR3 has 17 amino acids. CDR1 is MGHRA and CDR2 is YSYEKL in the germline V gene. CDR3 bases: TGCGCCAGCAGCCAAGACTCCGGACTAGCCTCCTACAATGAGCAGTTCTTC. Amino acids: CASSQDSGLASYNEQFF.

This rearrangement joins TRBV6-6 to TRBJ1-6, with 8 bases fitting TRBD1. Germline V CDR1 and CDR2: MNHNY, SVGAGI (reference sequence). There are 14 residues in the CDR3. J gave up 8 bases and V 2 bases, and 2 bases lay outside the gene matches. The CDR3 DNA reads as TGTGCCAGCAGTTACCTGGACAGGGATTCACCCCTCCACTTT. Protein: CASSYLDRDSPLHF.

A few counts support this clone. This chain uses TRBV5-6 with TRBJ2-3, with 7 bases lining up with TRBD1. This CDR3 comprises 15 residues. With V trimmed by 4 bases and J by 4 bases, 9 bases remained unmatched. Germline CDR1 reads SGHDT; CDR2 reads YYEEEE. In nucleotides, the CDR3 is TGTGCCAGCAGCCGAATTACAGGGGCACCAGATACGCAGTATTTT. Its translation is CASSRITGAPDTQYF.

The chain employs TRBV29-1 and TRBJ1-1, with TRBD1 identical over 9 bases. This CDR3 region has 15 residues. CDR1 and CDR2 (germline): SQVTM, ANQGSEA. V shed 6 bases, J shed 4 bases, and the junction held 12 bases outside the gene matches. DNA of the CDR3: TGCAGCGTGGACAGGGGTGAACTTGGACGCACTGAAGCTTTCTTT. It codes for CSVDRGELGRTEAFF.

The V gene is TRBV5-1, the J gene TRBJ2-7; the D gene is possibly TRBD1 (5 bases). Per the germline V gene, CDR1 is SGHRS and CDR2 is YFSETQ. This CDR3 contains 19 residues. V lost 0 bases, J lost 1 base, and 23 bases lay in between. The CDR3 loop reads CASSLVRQGVDQASYEQYF. The CDR3 DNA reads TGCGCCAGCAGCTTGGTAAGGCAGGGTGTGGATCAAGCTTCCTACGAGCAGTACTTC.

The chain recombines TRBV19 with TRBJ2-1; 8 positions match TRBD2. J gave up 5 bases and V 0 bases, and 12 bases lay outside the gene matches. The germline V gene encodes CDR1 LNHDA and CDR2 SQIVND (reference sequence). The CDR3 has 18 amino acids. CDR3 loop: CASSIDPPGGRHHNEQFF. Written as DNA, the CDR3 is TGTGCCAGTAGTATAGATCCCCCTGGCGGGAGGCACCACAATGAGCAGTTCTTC.

This chain links TRBV25-1 with TRBJ2-3, with D possibly TRBD2 on 5 matching bases. Germline V gene sequence: CDR1 MGHDK, CDR2 SYGVNS. V lost 1 base to trimming and J lost 2 bases, with 13 bases between them. This CDR3 contains 16 residues. This CDR3 is CASSESRETLTDTQYF. The DNA of the CDR3 is TGTGCCAGCAGTGAATCCCGGGAAACCCTCACAGATACGCAGTATTTT.

This clone appeared a single time. The chain has TRBV11-2 and TRBJ2-5; TRBD1 matches at 11 bases. CDR1 SGHAT and CDR2 FQNNGV come from the germline V gene. The CDR3 length is 16 residues. The V gene end was trimmed by 4 bases and the J gene end by 1 base; junction bases not matched to a gene: 5. CDR3: CASSSWTGGFQETQYF. DNA of the CDR3: TGTGCCAGCAGCTCCTGGACAGGGGGCTTCCAAGAGACCCAGTACTTC.

This chain joins TRBV10-1 and TRBJ1-5; D might be TRBD1 (5 bases). Germline CDR1 is WNHNN and CDR2 is SYGVQD (reference sequence). V gave up 6 bases and J gave up 2 bases, with 14 bases separating them. This CDR3 is built from 15 residues. This chain's CDR3 is CASREQVLGNQPQHF. The CDR3 nucleotides are TGCGCCAGCAGGGAACAGGTTTTAGGCAATCAGCCCCAGCATTTT.

The chain couples TRBV11-2 to TRBJ1-2; D is unresolved. The length of the CDR3 is 13 residues. V was trimmed by 5 bases and J by 0 bases, leaving 7 bases between them. The germline gives CDR1 SGHAT, CDR2 FQNNGV. CDR3 in amino acids: CASSREANYGYTF. The CDR3 coding sequence is TGTGCCAGCAGCAGGGAGGCTAACTATGGCTACACCTTC.

V gene TRBV5-1 combines with J gene TRBJ1-5; D might be TRBD1 (5 bases). Trimming cost V 2 bases and J 3 bases, with 12 bases left between them. The length of the CDR3 is 15 residues. Germline assignment: CDR1 SGHRS and CDR2 YFSETQ. The CDR3 sequence: CASSLDSGINQPQHF. CDR3 coding DNA: TGCGCCAGCAGCTTAGACTCAGGGATCAATCAGCCCCAGCATTTT. The full variable domain, completed using reference TRBV5-1 and TRBJ1-5, is KAGVTQTPRYLIKTRGQQVTLSCSPISGHRSVSWYQQTPGQGLQFLFEYFSETQRNKGNFPGRFSGRQFSNSRSEMNVSTLELGDSALYLCASSLDSGINQPQHFGDGTRLSIL.

J is TRBJ2-3 and V is TRBV7-9; D might be TRBD2 (6 bases). V was clipped by 7 bases and J by 0 bases, with 11 bases between them. The CDR3 is 14 amino acids. Germline V CDR1 and CDR2: SEHNR, FQNEAQ (reference sequence). The DNA for the CDR3 is TGTGCCAGCACCGTGGGGGGTAGCACAGATACGCAGTATTTT. It yields the protein CASTVGGSTDTQYF.

This clone appeared a single time. CDR3 in DNA: TGTGCCAGCAGTTTCCTGACGGGGAACACTGAAGCTTTCTTT. This encodes CASSFLTGNTEAFF. The chain is built from TRBV6-1 and TRBJ1-1, with unresolved D. There are 14 residues in the CDR3. Per germline, CDR1 MNHNS and CDR2 SASEGT. The V end was cut by 5 bases, the J end by 1 base, with 11 bases between.